These 26 T cell receptor beta chains originate from one sample sequenced in a study of blood T cell repertoires in COVID-19. Profiling relied on immunoSEQ multiplex PCR, and the TCRdb table lists in-frame clones only, not all of them. The sample lists 300,000 or so clones; 87% were seen once. Sequencing was performed on PBMCs or T cells enriched from blood (not recorded which). Receptors were obtained from a woman aged 25 to 39 who had recovered from COVID-19.

The V and J genes are TRBV30 and TRBJ1-1, with D possibly TRBD1 on 6 matching bases. V lost 4 bases to trimming and J lost 8 bases, with 8 bases between them. The germline V gene encodes CDR1 GTSNPN and CDR2 SVGIG (reference sequence). The CDR3 is made up of 10 amino acids. Written as DNA, the CDR3 is TGTGCCTGGATAACAGGGGAAGCTTTCTTT. Residues: CAWITGEAFF.

The rearrangement joins TRBV11-2 to TRBJ1-1, with D hard to call. V was clipped by 3 bases and J by 5 bases, with 16 bases between them. CDR1 is SGHAT, CDR2 FQNNGV, per germline. CDR3 length: 15 amino acids. The chain's CDR3 is CASSLVAVMVTEAFF. The CDR3 bases are TGTGCCAGCAGCTTGGTCGCGGTAATGGTTACTGAAGCTTTCTTT. The entire variable domain, with the rest obtained from reference TRBV11-2 and TRBJ1-1, is as follows: EAGVAQSPRYKIIEKRQSVAFWCNPISGHATLYWYQQILGQGPKLLIQFQNNGVVDDSQLPKDRFSAERLKGVDSTLKIQPAKLEDSAVYLCASSLVAVMVTEAFFGQGTRLTVV.

V and J are TRBV30 and TRBJ1-2; 9 positions match TRBD1. This CDR3 is built from 12 residues. V shed 3 bases and J 8 bases; nucleotides not matched to a gene: 4. Germline lookup yields CDR1 GTSNPN and CDR2 SVGIG (reference sequence). CDR3 protein: CAWSPGQGGYTF. DNA of the CDR3: TGTGCCTGGAGCCCGGGACAGGGAGGCTACACCTTC.

This clone was counted once. The V call is TRBV12-3 or TRBV12-4, the J call TRBJ2-2; no clear D. CDR3 length: 13 residues. V lost 6 bases and J 6 bases, leaving 11 bases between the germline ends. The CDR3 reads CASSRDNPGELFF. The CDR3, as DNA: TGTGCCAGCAGCCGAGACAACCCCGGGGAGCTGTTTTTT.

V gene TRBV7-6 combines with J gene TRBJ2-1; a weak D match, TRBD2 (6 bases). The CDR3 runs to 17 residues. V lost 2 bases, J lost 5 bases, and 19 bases lay in between. Per germline, CDR1 SGHVS and CDR2 FNYEAQ. This CDR3 reads CASSLISGVLTHNEQFF. CDR3 nucleotides: TGTGCCAGCAGCTTAATTTCGGGAGTATTAACCCACAATGAGCAGTTCTTC.

V is TRBV15 and J is TRBJ1-4; 10 bases match TRBD1. The J segment lost 7 bases and the V segment lost 0 bases, leaving 5 bases of the junction unmatched. Germline loops: CDR1 LNHNV, CDR2 YYDKDF (reference sequence). This CDR3 has 16 residues. In DNA, the CDR3 is TGTGCCACCAGCAGAGATAGGACAGGGGGAAGTGAAAAACTGTTTTTT. It codes for CATSRDRTGGSEKLFF. The full variable domain, in which reference TRBV15 and TRBJ1-4 provide the parts outside the CDR3, is DAMVIQNPRYQVTQFGKPVTLSCSQTLNHNVMYWYQQKSSQAPKLLFHYYDKDFNNEADTPDNFQSRRPNTSFCFLDIRSPGLGDTAMYLCATSRDRTGGSEKLFFGSGTQLSVL.

V and J are TRBV7-3 and TRBJ2-3; 8 positions agree with TRBD1. V trimming: 5 bases; J trimming: 0 bases; junction bases outside the gene matches: 7. CDR1 is SGHTA, CDR2 FQGTGA, per germline. The CDR3 has 16 amino acids. The CDR3 reads CASSPQGALSTDTQYF. The CDR3 DNA reads as TGTGCCAGCAGCCCTCAGGGGGCCCTAAGCACAGATACGCAGTATTTT. The full variable domain, completed using reference TRBV7-3 and TRBJ2-3, is GAGVSQTPSNKVTEKGKYVELRCDPISGHTALYWYRQSLGQGPEFLIYFQGTGAADDSGLPNDRFFAVRPEGSVSTLKIQRTERGDSAVYLCASSPQGALSTDTQYFGPGTRLTVL.

The chain combines TRBV29-1 with TRBJ1-2; D is uncertain. Germline V gene data show CDR1 as SQVTM and CDR2 as ANQGSEA. This CDR3 is 13 amino acids long. Trimming removed 3 bases from V and 8 bases from J, with 16 bases in between. The CDR3 here is CSVEPFPVEGYTF. The CDR3 nucleotides are TGCAGCGTTGAGCCCTTTCCGGTGGAGGGCTACACCTTC.

This rearrangement joins TRBV11-2 to TRBJ2-1; TRBD1 is a possible D gene (5 bases). V was shortened by 5 bases and J by 5 bases, with 10 bases between the two germline ends. CDR1 and CDR2 from the germline V gene are SGHAT and FQNNGV. The CDR3 totals 13 residues. In DNA form, the CDR3 reads TGTGCCAGCAGCAGAGACAGCAACAATGAGCAGTTCTTC. Translating it yields CASSRDSNNEQFF.

V usage is TRBV6-5 and J usage is TRBJ1-1; D perhaps matches TRBD1 (6 bases). This CDR3 comprises 15 residues. Per the germline V gene, CDR1 is MNHEY and CDR2 is SVGAGI. Trimming left V 6 bases short and J 1 base short, with 15 bases between. The CDR3 bases are TGTGCCAGCAGCTATTACAGGGAGGGGAACACTGAAGCTTTCTTT. Amino acid sequence: CASSYYREGNTEAFF.

This clone was seen only a few times. The chain recombines TRBV9 with TRBJ1-5; D is unclear. CDR1 is SGDLS and CDR2 is YYNGEE in the germline V gene. Trimming removed 4 bases at V and 5 bases at J, with 13 bases between. The CDR3 has 14 residues. The CDR3 loop reads CASSTAVADQPQHF. In nucleotides, the CDR3 is TGTGCCAGCAGCACCGCGGTGGCCGATCAGCCCCAGCATTTT. Filled out from reference TRBV9 and TRBJ1-5, the complete variable domain reads DSGVTQTPKHLITATGQRVTLRCSPRSGDLSVYWYQQSLDQGLQFLIQYYNGEERAKGNILERFSAQQFPDLHSELNLSSLELGDSALYFCASSTAVADQPQHFGDGTRLSIL.

The chain's CDR3 is CASSVQGSRNTIYF. The CDR3 region has the DNA TGTGCCAGCAGCGTACAGGGGAGTCGAAACACCATATATTTT. The rearrangement links TRBV2 to TRBJ1-3, with 7 bases identical to TRBD1. CDR3 length: 14 residues. Germline CDR1 is SNHLY and CDR2 is FYNNEI. With V trimmed by 6 bases and J by 5 bases, 7 bases remained unmatched.

This clone has a handful of counts. This rearrangement joins TRBV18 to TRBJ1-3, with D tentatively TRBD1 (6 bases). Germline CDR1 reads KGHSH; CDR2 reads LQKENI. V was pared by 11 bases and J by 5 bases, with 22 bases between. The CDR3 consists of 15 residues. The CDR3 is CASTRQVLQRNTIYF. The CDR3 DNA is TGTGCCTCCACGAGACAGGTCCTCCAAAGAAACACCATATATTTT.

The V and J genes are TRBV7-2 and TRBJ1-1, with 9 bases aligning to TRBD1. CDR3 length: 15 amino acids. Unmatched junction bases numbered 7, after V lost 4 bases and J lost 4 bases. CDR1 is SGHTA and CDR2 is FQGNSA in the germline V gene. CDR3 sequence reads: CASSSDRGLGTEAFF. CDR3 in DNA: TGTGCCAGCAGCTCGGACAGGGGCTTGGGCACTGAAGCTTTCTTT.

The rearrangement uses TRBV15 and TRBJ1-1; 10 positions agree with TRBD1. V dropped 5 bases and J dropped 5; count of bases not matched to a gene: 11. The germline V gene has CDR1 LNHNV and CDR2 YYDKDF (reference sequence). This CDR3 comprises 16 residues. The CDR3 DNA sequence: TGTGCCACCAGCTGGGGACAGGGGTTTATTAGGACTGAAGCTTTCTTT. Its translation is CATSWGQGFIRTEAFF.

This sequence joins TRBV12-3 or TRBV12-4 and TRBJ1-2, with a tentative D call TRBD1 (6 bases). Deletions cut 5 bases from V and 8 bases from J, with 9 bases between. This CDR3 spans 11 amino acids. The CDR3 DNA sequence: TGTGCCAGCAGTCTGACAGGCGGCTACACCTTC. Translation gives CASSLTGGYTF.

This chain links TRBV10-3 with TRBJ1-3; D is unresolved. The CDR3 consists of 14 residues. V lost 2 bases and J lost 2, with 7 bases in between. CDR1 and CDR2 from the germline V gene are ENHRY and SYGVKD. The CDR3 reads CAISERETGNTIYF. DNA of the CDR3: TGTGCCATCAGTGAGCGAGAGACTGGAAACACCATATATTTT.

This clone was counted many times. V and J are TRBV29-1 and TRBJ1-2, with 8 bases identical to TRBD1. V dropped 5 bases and J dropped 5; count of bases not matched to a gene: 7. The germline V gene has CDR1 SQVTM and CDR2 ANQGSEA. There are 13 residues in the CDR3. The CDR3 DNA sequence: TGCAGCGTTTCTTCAGGGGGCGGGTATGGCTACACCTTC. Protein: CSVSSGGGYGYTF. The complete variable domain, with remaining parts taken from reference TRBV29-1 and TRBJ1-2, reads SAVISQKPSRDICQRGTSLTIQCQVDSQVTMMFWYRQQPGQSLTLIATANQGSEATYESGFVIDKFPISRPNLTFSTLTVSNMSPEDSSIYLCSVSSGGGYGYTFGSGTRLTVV.

This chain joins TRBV4-2 and TRBJ1-2; unclear D gene. The CDR3 covers 12 residues. Germline values: CDR1 LGHNA, CDR2 YNFKEQ. Trimming pared 6 bases from V and 4 bases from J, leaving 9 bases between. For the CDR3, the DNA is TGTGCCAGCAGTACTGCGGGCTATGGCTACACCTTC. It yields the protein CASSTAGYGYTF.

V is TRBV19 and J is TRBJ1-2; D is uncertain. The CDR3 is 11 residues long. Trimming removed 7 bases from V and 8 bases from J, with 11 bases in between. Germline V lookup: CDR1 LNHDA, CDR2 SQIVND (reference sequence). In DNA, the CDR3 is TGTGCCAGTACCTCACAGCGGGGCTACACCTTC. This encodes CASTSQRGYTF.

The rearrangement links TRBV6-5 to TRBJ2-7; no reliable D call. This CDR3 spans 15 amino acids. The ends were cut back, 0 bases at V and 3 bases at J, with 12 bases in the middle. Germline CDR1 reads MNHEY; CDR2 reads SVGAGI. Here the CDR3 reads CASSYSYSKHYEQYF. The CDR3 bases are TGTGCCAGCAGTTACTCGTACTCAAAGCACTACGAGCAGTACTTC.

This clone was seen a single time. V and J are TRBV20-1 and TRBJ2-7; the match to TRBD1 covers 7 bases. The CDR3 runs 14 residues. With 3 bases clipped from V and 3 bases from J, the junction kept 8 bases outside the gene matches. Germline V gene lookup returns CDR1 DFQATT and CDR2 SNEGSKA (reference sequence). CDR3 residues: CSASSGTAFYEQYF. CDR3 bases: TGCAGTGCTAGTAGTGGGACAGCGTTCTACGAGCAGTACTTC.

The V and J genes are TRBV4-1 and TRBJ1-6; D is possibly TRBD1 (5 bases). Germline-derived CDR1 and CDR2 are MGHRA and YSYEKL. This CDR3 comprises 16 residues. V dropped 4 bases and J dropped 0 bases, with 10 bases sitting between them. The CDR3 loop is CASSLEGDSYNSPLHF. CDR3 DNA: TGCGCCAGCAGCCTCGAAGGGGACTCCTATAATTCACCCCTCCACTTT.

The J gene is TRBJ1-1, the V gene TRBV19; no clear D gene. Germline assignment: CDR1 LNHDA and CDR2 SQIVND (reference sequence). The CDR3 has 12 amino acids. V shed 2 bases and J shed 7 bases, with 8 bases lying between them. CDR3: CASSIYEGEAFF. CDR3 sequence (DNA): TGTGCCAGTAGTATATATGAGGGTGAAGCTTTCTTT. The variable domain in full, with the rest retrieved from reference TRBV19 and TRBJ1-1, is DGGITQSPKYLFRKEGQNVTLSCEQNLNHDAMYWYRQDPGQGLRLIYYSQIVNDFQKGDIAEGYSVSREKKESFPLTVTSAQKNPTAFYLCASSIYEGEAFFGQGTRLTVV.

The CDR3 region is CASRAGTGYTGELFF. CDR3 sequence (DNA): TGTGCCAGCAGGGCCGGGACAGGATACACCGGGGAGCTGTTTTTT. J is TRBJ2-2 and V is TRBV9; 8 nucleotides match TRBD1. V lost 5 bases to trimming and J lost 3 bases; unmatched junction nucleotides: 6. The CDR3 consists of 15 residues. Germline V CDR1 and CDR2: SGDLS, YYNGEE.

The rearrangement links TRBV15 to TRBJ1-4; TRBD1 agrees at 8 bases. CDR1 and CDR2 (germline): LNHNV, YYDKDF (reference sequence). The CDR3 spans 15 residues. V lost 4 bases to trimming and J lost 4 bases; unmatched junction nucleotides: 5. CDR3 in amino acids: CATSTSTGVNEKLFF. CDR3 nucleotides: TGTGCCACCAGCACCTCGACAGGGGTTAATGAAAAACTGTTTTTT.